This T cell receptor (beta chain) was recovered during a study of vaccination effects on CD4 cells after COVID-19. Study details: Vaccine administered to participants consisted of two doses of either BNT162b2 or mRNA-1273.

This clone was counted once. Its target is unknown. Before sequencing, viral peptide pools were used by the ViraFEST assay to expand antigen-specific CD4+ T cells. After less than twelve days in culture, the CD4+ T cells were isolated. Infection dated between March and December 2020, before the Alpha, Beta and Delta variants reached the United States. Culturing of some 1.8 million PBMC per well took place with roughly 10 IU/ml IL-2 and 9.5 to 10 ug/ml peptides. Findings of the study overall: In the late period after vaccination, infection- and vaccine-induced clones contracted markedly.

This table comes from immunoSEQ multiplex PCR, and its TCRdb copy is limited to in-frame clones, with some not included. In the table there are 20,000 to 30,000 clones, approximately 80% of which are singletons. Trimming took 6 bases from V and 8 from J, leaving 11 bases between them. This CDR3 contains 11 residues. Germline V gives CDR1 SQVTM, CDR2 ANQGSEA. Source: CD4+ T cells from PBMCs cultured with HCoV-NL63 spike peptides, taken before COVID-19 vaccination. The source of this sequence is a human donor who had a prior SARS-CoV-2 infection. The chain is built from TRBV29-1 and TRBJ2-1, with D possibly matching TRBD2 (5 bases). The CDR3 here is CSVRTRDEQFF. CDR3 sequence (DNA): TGCAGCGTGCGAACGAGGGATGAGCAGTTCTTC.